Listed below are T cell receptor beta chains from one sample, sequenced in a study of OX40 agonist ivuxolimab in advanced cancers. Profiling relied on immunoSEQ multiplex PCR, and the TCRdb table lists in-frame clones only, not all of them. The top ten hold roughly 25% of the sample, which has just over 30,000 clones, 80% to 90% seen once. The sequencing here drew on CD4+ or CD8+ T cells sorted from blood, taken in a trial of the OX40 agonist ivuxolimab. These receptors were obtained from an adult with an advanced solid tumor such as melanoma, head and neck, liver or kidney cancer. CDR3s include the opening cysteine and the closing phenylalanine or tryptophan. Fields, in order: V gene, J gene, D gene, clone size, CDR3 protein, CDR3 DNA. The D gene is left open where the match is weak. Part of the rows lack a size; the others show once, few, many or a class for expanded clones.

V: TRBV28; J: TRBJ1-2; D: -; size: few; CDR3: CASRTDSFGYTF; DNA: TGTGCCAGCCGGACAGACTCCTTTGGCTACACCTTC
V: TRBV6-5; J: TRBJ2-1; D: -; size: -; CDR3: CASRNAGAGEQFF; DNA: TGTGCCAGCAGAAACGCGGGGGCAGGTGAGCAGTTCTTC
V: TRBV11-3; J: TRBJ2-2; D: TRBD2; size: few; CDR3: CASSLAGGITGELFF; DNA: TGTGCCAGCAGCTTGGCGGGAGGGATCACCGGGGAGCTGTTTTTT
V: TRBV6-6; J: TRBJ2-3; D: -; size: -; CDR3: CASISGHITDTQYF; DNA: TGTGCCAGCATTTCCGGACACATCACAGATACGCAGTATTTT
V: TRBV27; J: TRBJ1-5; D: TRBD1; size: once; CDR3: CASSFNRGSNQPQHF; DNA: TGTGCCAGCAGTTTCAACAGGGGTAGCAATCAGCCCCAGCATTTT
V: TRBV11-2; J: TRBJ2-6; D: -; size: -; CDR3: CASSLLLPGANVLTF; DNA: TGTGCCAGCAGCTTACTGCTGCCCGGGGCCAACGTCCTGACTTTC
V: TRBV5-5; J: TRBJ1-1; D: -; size: few; CDR3: CASSLQSDTEAFF; DNA: TGTGCCAGCAGCTTACAGTCGGACACTGAAGCTTTCTTT
V: TRBV18; J: TRBJ2-7; D: TRBD2; size: few; CDR3: CASSQASGIYEQYF; DNA: TGTGCCAGCTCACAAGCTAGCGGGATTTACGAGCAGTACTTC
V: TRBV6-6; J: TRBJ1-5; D: -; size: -; CDR3: CASSFDVSNQPQHF; DNA: TGTGCCAGCAGTTTTGACGTCAGCAATCAGCCCCAGCATTTT
V: TRBV6-1; J: TRBJ1-3; D: TRBD1; size: -; CDR3: CASSETGQGAGNTIYF; DNA: TGTGCCAGCAGTGAGACGGGACAGGGTGCTGGAAACACCATATATTTT
V: TRBV5-1; J: TRBJ2-1; D: -; size: -; CDR3: CASSLDPPLDEQFF; DNA: TGCGCCAGCAGCTTGGACCCTCCTTTGGATGAGCAGTTCTTC
V: TRBV2; J: TRBJ2-2; D: TRBD1; size: -; CDR3: CASNWDRLTGELFF; DNA: TGTGCCAGCAACTGGGACAGACTTACCGGGGAGCTGTTTTTT
V: TRBV4-2; J: TRBJ1-3; D: TRBD1; size: -; CDR3: CASSQDWSGGSGNTIYF; DNA: TGTGCCAGCAGCCAAGATTGGTCAGGGGGCTCTGGAAACACCATATATTTT
V: TRBV2; J: TRBJ1-2; D: -; size: -; CDR3: CASSALDSRYGYTF; DNA: TGTGCCAGCAGTGCGCTGGACAGCCGCTATGGCTACACCTTC
V: TRBV18; J: TRBJ1-5; D: -; size: -; CDR3: CASSSGNSNQPQHF; DNA: TGTGCCAGCTCCTCCGGGAATAGCAATCAGCCCCAGCATTTT
V: TRBV5-1; J: TRBJ2-1; D: -; size: -; CDR3: CASSLRASPASWNEQFF; DNA: TGCGCCAGCAGCTTGCGGGCTAGCCCCGCGAGTTGGAATGAGCAGTTCTTC
V: TRBV7-9; J: TRBJ1-4; D: -; size: -; CDR3: CASSPQATNEKLFF; DNA: TGTGCCAGCAGCCCACAGGCGACTAATGAAAAACTGTTTTTT
V: TRBV28; J: TRBJ1-1; D: TRBD1; size: -; CDR3: CASSLRTGRTEAFF; DNA: TGTGCCAGCAGTTTACGGACAGGTCGCACTGAAGCTTTCTTT
V: TRBV5-1; J: TRBJ2-5; D: -; size: once; CDR3: CASSLAGRGGAETQYF; DNA: TGCGCCAGCAGCTTGGCCGGGAGAGGAGGGGCAGAGACCCAGTACTTC
V: TRBV11-3; J: TRBJ2-7; D: -; size: -; CDR3: CASSPPGAPYEQYF; DNA: TGTGCCAGCAGCCCACCAGGGGCGCCCTACGAGCAGTACTTC
V: TRBV15; J: TRBJ2-5; D: TRBD1; size: -; CDR3: CATSRGDRGIQETQYF; DNA: TGTGCCACCAGCCGAGGGGACAGGGGTATCCAAGAGACCCAGTACTTC
V: TRBV6-6; J: TRBJ1-1; D: -; size: -; CDR3: CASSYSGTWHPEAFF; DNA: TGTGCCAGCAGTTACTCGGGGACGTGGCACCCTGAAGCTTTCTTT
V: TRBV5-1; J: TRBJ2-5; D: -; size: once; CDR3: CASSLAGEKTQYF; DNA: TGCGCCAGCAGCTTGGCCGGGGAAAAGACCCAGTACTTC
V: TRBV5-6; J: TRBJ2-7; D: -; size: -; CDR3: CASSLRRNYEQYF; DNA: TGTGCCAGCAGCTTACGACGGAACTACGAGCAGTACTTC
V: TRBV28; J: TRBJ1-3; D: -; size: -; CDR3: CASSGPDTIYF; DNA: TGTGCCAGCAGTGGTCCGGACACCATATATTTT
V: TRBV10-3; J: TRBJ1-1; D: -; size: -; CDR3: CAISERSGNTEAFF; DNA: TGTGCCATCAGTGAGCGATCCGGAAACACTGAAGCTTTCTTT
V: TRBV11-2; J: TRBJ1-2; D: TRBD1; size: -; CDR3: CASSQGQGWGYTF; DNA: TGTGCCAGCAGCCAGGGACAGGGGTGGGGCTACACCTTC
V: TRBV28; J: TRBJ1-2; D: TRBD1; size: -; CDR3: CASSTPSRDRGYTF; DNA: TGTGCCAGCAGTACTCCAAGCCGGGACAGGGGCTACACCTTC
V: TRBV5-5; J: TRBJ2-7; D: -; size: once; CDR3: CASSLQGYEQYF; DNA: TGTGCCAGCAGCTTACAGGGCTACGAGCAGTACTTC
V: TRBV11-2; J: TRBJ2-3; D: -; size: -; CDR3: CASSFPLSGTDTQYF; DNA: TGTGCCAGCAGCTTTCCGTTAAGCGGGACAGATACGCAGTATTTT
V: TRBV5-6; J: TRBJ2-7; D: TRBD1; size: -; CDR3: CASSWATGGSDEQYF; DNA: TGTGCCAGCAGCTGGGCAACAGGGGGTAGCGACGAGCAGTACTTC
V: TRBV6-5; J: TRBJ2-7; D: -; size: -; CDR3: CATSPTYEQYF; DNA: TGTGCCACCAGTCCGACCTACGAGCAGTACTTC
V: TRBV11-3; J: TRBJ2-1; D: TRBD1; size: -; CDR3: CASSPGTGGIDNEQFF; DNA: TGTGCCAGCAGCCCAGGGACAGGGGGCATTGACAATGAGCAGTTCTTC
V: TRBV27; J: TRBJ1-5; D: TRBD1; size: once; CDR3: CASSLYPPGGSNQPQHF; DNA: TGTGCCAGCAGTTTATATCCCCCAGGGGGGTCCAATCAGCCCCAGCATTTT
V: TRBV7-9; J: TRBJ1-1; D: -; size: -; CDR3: CASSYWENTEAFF; DNA: TGTGCCAGCAGCTATTGGGAGAATACTGAAGCTTTCTTT
V: TRBV29-1; J: TRBJ1-2; D: -; size: -; CDR3: CSVAPHGLSYGYTF; DNA: TGCAGCGTCGCCCCTCACGGATTATCCTATGGCTACACCTTC
V: TRBV9; J: TRBJ2-3; D: TRBD2; size: -; CDR3: CASGASGGTDTQYF; DNA: TGTGCCAGCGGGGCTAGCGGGGGCACAGATACGCAGTATTTT